Following are 25 T cell receptor beta chains from one sample sequenced in a study of cytomegalovirus exposure and HLA in healthy donors. Primers for the PCR totalled 60 Vbeta and 13 Jbeta. Produced via immunoSEQ multiplex PCR; TCRdb's table is partial and in-frame only. The sample holds around 120,000 clones, approximately 79% seen once. Sequencing was done on a sample of PBMCs. All receptors derive from a middle-aged man in good health and CMV-seropositive.

The chain links TRBV13 to TRBJ2-7; 8 bases fit TRBD2. The CDR3 contains 17 residues. Germline assignment: CDR1 PRHDT and CDR2 FYEKMQ (reference sequence). V was clipped by 5 bases and J by 1 base; unmatched bases: 13. CDR3 in amino acids: CASSRGGTILLSYEQYF. The CDR3 DNA follows: TGTGCCAGCAGCCGGGGGGGGACTATCCTTTTATCCTACGAGCAGTACTTC.

The rearrangement links TRBV6-5 to TRBJ1-2; 9 bases agree with TRBD1. Germline loops: CDR1 MNHEY, CDR2 SVGAGI. J gave up 7 bases and V 7 bases, and 13 bases lay outside the gene matches. CDR3 length equals 15 residues. In DNA, the CDR3 is TGTGCCAGCATCCTTTCCCCGGGACAGGGTAGTGGCTACACCTTC. It yields the protein CASILSPGQGSGYTF.

The CDR3 loop reads CASSPSHRVEDTQYF. CDR3 nucleotide sequence: TGTGCCAGCTCACCATCTCATAGAGTCGAAGATACGCAGTATTTT. The chain has TRBV18 and TRBJ2-3; D is unclear. There are 15 residues in the CDR3. V was pared by 2 bases and J by 5 bases, with 14 bases between. CDR1 and CDR2 (germline): KGHSH, LQKENI.

The rearrangement links TRBV18 to TRBJ2-7; D uncertain. The germline gives CDR1 KGHSH, CDR2 LQKENI. Trimming pared 6 bases from V and 2 bases from J, leaving 8 bases between. There are 12 residues in the CDR3. The CDR3 DNA reads TGTGCCAGCTCGCCGACTCCCTACGAGCAGTACTTC. It translates to CASSPTPYEQYF.

The genes are TRBV23-1 and TRBJ2-1; 9 bases map to TRBD2. TRBV23-1 falls under the ORF class, with uncertain function. The V and J ends lost 1 base and 12 bases, in that order; junction bases with no gene match: 13. The CDR3 length is 16 residues. This CDR3 is CASSQLASGVLQGQFF. In DNA form, the CDR3 reads TGCGCCAGCAGTCAATTAGCTAGCGGGGTTCTTCAGGGGCAGTTCTTC.

This rearrangement joins TRBV1 to TRBJ2-7; TRBD1, the table's D call, was not compared with the DNA. TRBV1 counts as a pseudogene. The CDR3 covers 14 residues. CDR3 region: CTSSQVRGRHEQYF. CDR3 DNA sequence: TGCACCAGCAGCCAAGTCAGGGGAAGGCACGAGCAGTACTTC.

This clone was seen only a few times. CDR3 in DNA: TGTGCCAGCAGCTTTGGCGGTACCTACAATGAGCAGTTCTTC. This sequence encodes CASSFGGTYNEQFF. The chain couples TRBV7-9 to TRBJ2-1, with D unresolved. This CDR3 has 14 residues. Trimming removed 3 bases at V and 2 bases at J, with 8 bases between. Germline V gene sequence: CDR1 SEHNR, CDR2 FQNEAQ (reference sequence).

The chain couples TRBV11-3 to TRBJ2-7; D perhaps matches TRBD1 (5 bases). Germline CDR1 SGHNT, CDR2 YENEEA. There are 14 residues in the CDR3. The V end lost 1 base, the J end lost 1 base, and 8 bases lay between the germline ends. CDR3: CASSLGGASYEQYF. CDR3 sequence (DNA): TGTGCCAGCAGCTTAGGGGGCGCGTCCTACGAGCAGTACTTC.

This rearrangement joins TRBV29-1 to TRBJ2-5, with TRBD2 matching 12 bases. The CDR3 sequence is 14 residues long. Unmatched junction bases numbered 7, after V lost 7 bases and J lost 4 bases. Germline-derived CDR1 and CDR2 are SQVTM and ANQGSEA. CDR3 DNA sequence: TGCAGCGGGACTAGCGGGGAGATAGCAGAGACCCAGTACTTC. It specifies CSGTSGEIAETQYF.

This clone came up a few times. The rearrangement links TRBV2 to TRBJ2-1, with TRBD2 matching 16 bases. Germline loops: CDR1 SNHLY, CDR2 FYNNEI. The CDR3 is made up of 15 amino acids. Trimming cost V 7 bases and J 8 bases; bases outside gene matches: 5. For the CDR3, the DNA is TGTGCCAGCAATATGGGACTAGCGGGAGGGGATGAGCAGTTCTTC. This encodes CASNMGLAGGDEQFF.

The chain carries TRBV7-2 and TRBJ1-6; D uncertain. V dropped 3 bases and J dropped 5 bases, with 2 bases sitting between them. This CDR3 is built from 12 residues. Germline CDR1 and CDR2: SGHTA and FQGNSA. CDR3 sequence: CASSFNNSPLHF. The CDR3 nucleotides read TGTGCCAGCAGCTTTAATAATTCACCCCTCCACTTT.

The chain employs TRBV5-1 and TRBJ1-5; 10 positions match TRBD1. The CDR3 totals 15 residues. V lost 4 bases to trimming and J lost 4 bases; unmatched junction nucleotides: 5. Germline CDR1 is SGHRS and CDR2 is YFSETQ. CDR3 nucleotide sequence: TGCGCCAGCAGCCCGACAGGGGGCGGGAATCAGCCCCAGCATTTT. Its protein product is CASSPTGGGNQPQHF.

V usage is TRBV15 and J usage is TRBJ2-1; 7 bases are a match to TRBD1. The CDR3 is 14 amino acids. J was trimmed by 1 base and V by 6 bases; bases with no gene match: 3. Looked up from germline, CDR1 is LNHNV and CDR2 is YYDKDF (reference sequence). In DNA, the CDR3 is TGTGCCACCAGTCGGACAGGATCCTACAATGAGCAGTTCTTC. It encodes CATSRTGSYNEQFF.

The V call is TRBV4-3, the J call TRBJ1-2; 8 bases map to TRBD1. The trim removed 3 bases at V and 4 bases at J, leaving 10 bases unmatched. CDR1 is LGHNA and CDR2 is YSLEER in the germline V gene. This CDR3 has 16 amino acids. The CDR3 DNA sequence: TGCGCCAGCAGCCAGTCCCGGGACAGGCTCTTCTATGGCTACACCTTC. It codes for CASSQSRDRLFYGYTF.

J is TRBJ1-1 and V is TRBV9, with D possibly being TRBD1 (6 bases). V shed 4 bases and J shed 1 base, with 11 bases lying between them. The germline V gene has CDR1 SGDLS and CDR2 YYNGEE. The CDR3 runs 14 residues. This chain's CDR3 is CASSRTGQNTEAFF. CDR3 sequence (DNA): TGTGCCAGCAGCCGCACGGGACAGAACACTGAAGCTTTCTTT.

The chain couples TRBV5-4 to TRBJ2-3; D is possibly TRBD2 (6 bases). The germline V gene encodes CDR1 SGHNT and CDR2 YYREEE (reference sequence). The CDR3 totals 16 residues. Trimming left V 0 bases short and J 6 bases short, with 17 bases between. The CDR3 DNA sequence: TGTGCCAGCAGCTTGGCGGTGACTAGAGCTGGGGATACGCAGTATTTT. Translation: CASSLAVTRAGDTQYF.

This clone was seen a few times. The chain joins TRBV7-2 to TRBJ1-4, with D possibly TRBD1 on 5 matching bases. V shed 1 base and J shed 5 bases, with 17 bases lying between them. The CDR3 loop spans 17 amino acids. Germline CDR1 is SGHTA and CDR2 is FQGNSA. The CDR3 reads CASSLEGSWGLNEKLFF. CDR3 nucleotide sequence: TGTGCCAGCAGCTTAGAGGGTTCGTGGGGACTGAATGAAAAACTGTTTTTT.

The rearrangement uses TRBV11-2 and TRBJ1-4; 9 bases are a match to TRBD1. From germline, CDR1 is SGHAT and CDR2 FQNNGV. With 2 bases clipped from V and 2 bases from J, the junction kept 6 bases outside the gene matches. The CDR3 loop spans 17 amino acids. CDR3 in amino acids: CASSLQTGGGTNEKLFF. The CDR3 bases are TGTGCCAGCAGCTTACAAACAGGGGGCGGTACTAATGAAAAACTGTTTTTT.

This chain joins TRBV18 and TRBJ1-5, with 7 bases matching TRBD1. The CDR3 sequence is 15 residues long. V was pared by 5 bases and J by 4 bases, with 8 bases of the junction left unmatched. Germline V gives CDR1 KGHSH, CDR2 LQKENI. CDR3 sequence (DNA): TGTGCCAGCTCAGTACCAGGGGGAAGGAATCAGCCCCAGCATTTT. Its translation is CASSVPGGRNQPQHF.

Only one count was recorded for this clone. The chain is built from TRBV27 and TRBJ2-7, with D possibly matching TRBD2 (5 bases). Germline CDR1 reads MNHEY; CDR2 reads SMNVEV (reference sequence). The ends were cut back, 8 bases at V and 0 bases at J, with 8 bases in the middle. This CDR3 has 12 amino acids. CDR3 in DNA: TGTGCCAGCTCGGGGAGCTCCTACGAGCAGTACTTC. Translated, it gives CASSGSSYEQYF.

The rearrangement links TRBV10-3 to TRBJ2-7, with 9 bases fitting TRBD2. Looked up from germline, CDR1 is ENHRY and CDR2 is SYGVKD. V shed 2 bases and J 2 bases; nucleotides not matched to a gene: 13. This CDR3 is built from 18 residues. The DNA of the CDR3 is TGTGCCATCAGTGAGCGTGAGCCAGTCGCTAGCGGGGCCTACGAGCAGTACTTC. Translated, it gives CAISEREPVASGAYEQYF.

In its sample, this clone was seen a few times. The V call is TRBV28, the J call TRBJ1-1; D ambiguous. The germline CDR1 and CDR2 sequences are MDHEN and SYDVKM. V was cut by 3 bases and J by 0 bases, with 8 bases left in between. The CDR3 is 14 amino acids. For the CDR3, the DNA is TGTGCCAGCAGTTTCGGGGTATTGAACACTGAAGCTTTCTTT. This codes for CASSFGVLNTEAFF.

The genes are TRBV20-1 and TRBJ2-1; unclear D gene. V was shortened by 4 bases and J by 7 bases, with 8 bases between the two germline ends. This CDR3 spans 11 amino acids. Per germline, CDR1 DFQATT and CDR2 SNEGSKA (reference sequence). DNA of the CDR3: TGCAGTGCTAAGGCTAGGAATGAGCAGTTCTTC. Translated, it gives CSAKARNEQFF.

This clone has only one observation. J is TRBJ2-7 and V is TRBV27, with 8 bases fitting TRBD2. The CDR3 is 15 residues long. From germline, CDR1 is MNHEY and CDR2 SMNVEV (reference sequence). V lost 6 bases and J lost 2; bases outside the gene matches: 9. Written as DNA, the CDR3 is TGTGCCAGCAGAAAGGTAGCGGGGATGGCCTACGAGCAGTACTTC. Its protein product is CASRKVAGMAYEQYF.

The chain is built from TRBV19 and TRBJ1-2; tentative D call: TRBD1 (5 bases). Per the germline V gene, CDR1 is LNHDA and CDR2 is SQIVND (reference sequence). V dropped 7 bases and J dropped 5 bases, with 14 bases sitting between them. The CDR3 extends over 13 amino acids. The CDR3 bases are TGTGCCAGTAACCCCACAGGAACGTATGGCTACACCTTC. Its protein product is CASNPTGTYGYTF. The full variable domain, its missing parts supplied by reference TRBV19 and TRBJ1-2, is DGGITQSPKYLFRKEGQNVTLSCEQNLNHDAMYWYRQDPGQGLRLIYYSQIVNDFQKGDIAEGYSVSREKKESFPLTVTSAQKNPTAFYLCASNPTGTYGYTFGSGTRLTVV.